This TCR beta chain was recovered during a study of blood T cell repertoires in COVID-19. This CDR3 comprises 15 residues. Per germline, CDR1 SEHNR and CDR2 FQNEAQ (reference sequence). V gave up 5 bases and J gave up 4 bases, with 15 bases separating them. TCRdb's copy holds only in-frame clones and misses some; the assay was immunoSEQ multiplex PCR. Of about 320,000 clones listed, around 84% were seen once; the top ten hold about 10%. This TCR came from a woman younger than 35 who had recovered from COVID-19. Sample: PBMCs or T cells enriched from blood (not recorded which). The rearrangement joins TRBV7-9 to TRBJ1-5, with D possibly matching TRBD1 (5 bases). The CDR3 nucleotides are TGTGCCAGCAGCCCCGCAGGGCCAGAGAATCAGCCCCAGCATTTT. Its translation: CASSPAGPENQPQHF.